Each of the 32 T cell receptor beta chains below was sequenced from the same sample in a study of control samples from healthy donors and cancer patients. Measured with immunoSEQ multiplex PCR; TCRdb has only the in-frame clones, and not every one. The sample has some 250,000 clones; approximately 80% are singletons. Material for sequencing was PBMCs. The receptors stem from a woman aged 60 to 75 with lung cancer.

The chain combines TRBV12-3 or TRBV12-4 with TRBJ1-1; D is perhaps TRBD1 (6 bases). This CDR3 spans 13 amino acids. Trimming removed 7 bases at V and 2 bases at J, with 11 bases between. CDR3 sequence: CASTQGTNTEAFF. The CDR3 bases are TGTGCCAGCACTCAGGGGACTAACACTGAAGCTTTCTTT.

The sample holds a few counts of this clone. The same CDR3 can be traced to other DNA sequences in this sample. V usage is TRBV3-1 (or the pseudogene TRBV3-2) and J usage is TRBJ1-2; D is unclear. From germline, CDR1 is LGHDT and CDR2 YNNKEL (reference sequence). V was trimmed by 0 bases and J by 2 bases, leaving 4 bases between them. The CDR3 consists of 13 residues. The CDR3 nucleotides read TGTGCCAGCAGCCAAGACGGGAACTATGGCTACACCTTC. It is translated as CASSQDGNYGYTF.

This rearrangement joins TRBV19 to TRBJ1-2, with TRBD1 as a possible D gene (5 bases). V was clipped by 6 bases and J by 6 bases, with 17 bases between them. Germline assignment: CDR1 LNHDA and CDR2 SQIVND (reference sequence). The length of the CDR3 is 14 residues. CDR3 region: CASRMSGDPNGYTF. As DNA, the CDR3 is TGTGCCAGTAGAATGTCCGGGGACCCCAATGGCTACACCTTC. Using reference TRBV19 and TRBJ1-2 for the parts outside the CDR3, the full variable domain is DGGITQSPKYLFRKEGQNVTLSCEQNLNHDAMYWYRQDPGQGLRLIYYSQIVNDFQKGDIAEGYSVSREKKESFPLTVTSAQKNPTAFYLCASRMSGDPNGYTFGSGTRLTVV.

V and J are TRBV7-9 and TRBJ1-1; D is unclear. The ends were cut back, 2 bases at V and 2 bases at J, with 6 bases in the middle. Per the germline V gene, CDR1 is SEHNR and CDR2 is FQNEAQ (reference sequence). This CDR3 is built from 13 residues. In DNA, the CDR3 is TGTGCCAGCAGCTTATCGATCAACACTGAAGCTTTCTTT. Protein: CASSLSINTEAFF.

The rearrangement uses TRBV19 and TRBJ1-3, with D hard to call. Germline V gene sequence: CDR1 LNHDA, CDR2 SQIVND (reference sequence). Trimming removed 4 bases from V and 7 bases from J, with 2 bases in between. The CDR3 contains 10 residues. DNA of the CDR3: TGTGCCAGTAGTACCAACACCATATATTTT. Amino acids: CASSTNTIYF.

The chain links TRBV3-1 (or the pseudogene TRBV3-2) to TRBJ1-1; 7 positions agree with TRBD1. This CDR3 has 14 residues. V was pared by 6 bases and J by 2 bases, with 6 bases of the junction left unmatched. The V gene's germline CDR1 is LGHDT and CDR2 YNNKEL (reference sequence). The CDR3 protein is CASSTTGPNTEAFF. CDR3 DNA sequence: TGTGCCAGCAGTACGACAGGGCCTAACACTGAAGCTTTCTTT.

This clone has only one observation. This rearrangement joins TRBV11-3 to TRBJ2-3; TRBD1 might be the D (5 bases). Trimming pared 5 bases from V and 2 bases from J, leaving 11 bases between. Germline lookup yields CDR1 SGHNT and CDR2 YENEEA. The CDR3 extends over 14 amino acids. The CDR3: CASSPTEATDTQYF. In DNA, the CDR3 is TGTGCCAGCAGCCCGACAGAAGCCACAGATACGCAGTATTTT.

The chain is built from TRBV9 and TRBJ2-3; TRBD2 matches 10 bases. The CDR3 sequence is 17 residues long. Per the germline V gene, CDR1 is SGDLS and CDR2 is YYNGEE. V dropped 0 bases and J dropped 6; count of bases not matched to a gene: 10. The CDR3 protein is CASSVARAGGLVDTQYF. DNA for the CDR3: TGTGCCAGCAGCGTAGCTAGAGCGGGGGGGTTGGTCGATACGCAGTATTTT.

CDR3 in DNA: TGTGCCAGCAGCGCGGACAGGGTCGTCGGGACCCAGTACTTC. Its protein product is CASSADRVVGTQYF. The chain employs TRBV11-2 and TRBJ2-5; TRBD1 matches at 8 bases. The CDR3 has 14 residues. V lost 5 bases and J lost 7; bases outside the gene matches: 9. CDR1 SGHAT and CDR2 FQNNGV come from the germline V gene. Combining the CDR3 with reference TRBV11-2 and TRBJ2-5 gives the whole variable domain EAGVAQSPRYKIIEKRQSVAFWCNPISGHATLYWYQQILGQGPKLLIQFQNNGVVDDSQLPKDRFSAERLKGVDSTLKIQPAKLEDSAVYLCASSADRVVGTQYFGPGTRLLVL.

The chain combines TRBV9 with TRBJ2-5, with D possibly being TRBD2 (6 bases). The CDR3 is made up of 14 amino acids. Germline loops: CDR1 SGDLS, CDR2 YYNGEE. V lost 4 bases and J 4 bases, leaving 14 bases between the germline ends. The CDR3 loop is CASSTPGGVETQYF. The DNA of the CDR3 is TGTGCCAGCAGCACCCCTGGAGGGGTAGAGACCCAGTACTTC.

V and J are TRBV4-1 and TRBJ2-7, with TRBD2 identical over 14 bases. With 0 bases clipped from V and 9 bases from J, the junction kept 7 bases outside the gene matches. Germline loops: CDR1 MGHRA, CDR2 YSYEKL. The CDR3 is 16 residues long. The CDR3 region is CASSQDLGTSGGLQYF. CDR3 DNA sequence: TGCGCCAGCAGCCAAGACTTGGGGACTAGCGGGGGTTTGCAGTACTTC.

This clone turned up a few times. J is TRBJ2-7 and V is TRBV7-9, with D uncertain. V was cut by 0 bases and J by 6 bases, with 3 bases left in between. Germline V lookup: CDR1 SEHNR, CDR2 FQNEAQ (reference sequence). The CDR3 consists of 11 residues. The chain's CDR3 is CASSLAFEQYF. The CDR3 DNA sequence: TGTGCCAGCAGCTTAGCCTTCGAGCAGTACTTC.

This chain connects TRBV28 to TRBJ1-5; D gene uncertain. V lost 6 bases, J lost 2 bases, and 2 bases lay in between. There are 11 residues in the CDR3. The germline CDR1 and CDR2 sequences are MDHEN and SYDVKM. The CDR3 nucleotides are TGTGCCAGCAGCGGCAATCAGCCCCAGCATTTT. It encodes CASSGNQPQHF.

The V and J genes are TRBV24-1 and TRBJ2-3, with 9 positions matching TRBD2. V gave up 9 bases and J gave up 2 bases; unmatched junction bases: 8. Germline V lookup: CDR1 KGHDR, CDR2 SFDVKD. CDR3 length equals 15 residues. The CDR3 region has the DNA TGTGCCACCTCGGGGCGGGGGGGCTACACAGATACGCAGTATTTT. It is translated as CATSGRGGYTDTQYF.

The chain couples TRBV2 to TRBJ2-7; D is perhaps TRBD1 or TRBD2 (7 bases each). V was pared by 10 bases and J by 5 bases, with 24 bases between. The germline V gene has CDR1 SNHLY and CDR2 FYNNEI. This CDR3 is 15 amino acids long. The CDR3 DNA reads as TGTGCCACCCAGAGGGAGGGGGCGCTTGGCCACGAGCAGTACTTC. Encoded protein: CATQREGALGHEQYF.

CDR3 sequence (DNA): TGTGCCAGCAGTTATCCGGCCTATCTACCAGGGGAGAACGAGCAGTACTTC. Translation gives CASSYPAYLPGENEQYF. The chain joins TRBV6-2 or TRBV6-3 to TRBJ2-7; the D gene is possibly TRBD1 (6 bases). This CDR3 contains 17 residues. The ends were cut back, 3 bases at V and 5 bases at J, with 23 bases in the middle. Germline assignment: CDR1 MNHEY and CDR2 SVGEGT.

The V and J genes are TRBV5-6 and TRBJ1-1, with D unclear. Germline V gene sequence: CDR1 SGHDT, CDR2 YYEEEE. Trimming stripped 2 bases from V and 0 bases from J, with 8 bases between. This CDR3 spans 14 amino acids. CDR3 sequence reads: CASSFWAVNTEAFF. The CDR3 coding sequence is TGTGCCAGCAGCTTTTGGGCCGTGAACACTGAAGCTTTCTTT.

The chain couples TRBV5-1 to TRBJ1-6; possible D gene TRBD1, 6 bases. There are 14 residues in the CDR3. Germline CDR1 reads SGHRS; CDR2 reads YFSETQ. V gave up 3 bases and J gave up 10 bases, with 14 bases separating them. DNA of the CDR3: TGCGCCAGCAGCTACGGACAGAAAGAGTCACCCCTCCACTTT. This gives the protein CASSYGQKESPLHF.

V usage is TRBV5-4 and J usage is TRBJ2-6; TRBD2 is a possible D gene (5 bases). CDR3 size: 13 residues. V dropped 3 bases and J dropped 9 bases, with 10 bases sitting between them. Germline values: CDR1 SGHNT, CDR2 YYREEE (reference sequence). The CDR3, as DNA: TGTGCCAGCAGCTGGACTCGGGACAACGTCCTGACTTTC. It codes for CASSWTRDNVLTF.

The gene calls are TRBV7-3 and TRBJ2-1; the D gene is possibly TRBD2 (6 bases). Germline lookup yields CDR1 SGHTA and CDR2 FQGTGA. V was clipped by 5 bases and J by 10 bases, with 18 bases between them. This CDR3 is 14 amino acids long. The CDR3 region has the DNA TGTGCCAGCAGCCAGGACCCACTACGGGAGGAGCAGTTCTTC. Protein sequence: CASSQDPLREEQFF. Full variable domain (rest looked up from reference TRBV7-3 and TRBJ2-1): GAGVSQTPSNKVTEKGKYVELRCDPISGHTALYWYRQSLGQGPEFLIYFQGTGAADDSGLPNDRFFAVRPEGSVSTLKIQRTERGDSAVYLCASSQDPLREEQFFGPGTRLTVL.

V usage is TRBV2 and J usage is TRBJ1-2, with 8 bases aligning to TRBD1. The V gene end was trimmed by 4 bases and the J gene end by 7 bases; junction bases not matched to a gene: 14. The CDR3 is made up of 16 amino acids. Germline assignment: CDR1 SNHLY and CDR2 FYNNEI. CDR3 region: CASSGGTGAVLLGYTF. The DNA of the CDR3 is TGTGCCAGCAGTGGGGGGACAGGAGCCGTCCTTCTTGGCTACACCTTC.

This clone was detected once. V is TRBV28 and J is TRBJ2-1, with D uncertain. The germline gives CDR1 MDHEN, CDR2 SYDVKM. This CDR3 has 13 amino acids. Trimming shortened V by 6 bases and J by 5 bases, and 11 bases separated the two germline ends. CDR3 in DNA: TGTGCCAGCAGGATACGTCCAGACAATGAGCAGTTCTTC. It specifies CASRIRPDNEQFF.

Only one count was recorded for this clone. This chain uses TRBV11-2 with TRBJ1-6; the match to TRBD1 covers 9 bases. The CDR3 is made up of 16 amino acids. Germline V gene lookup returns CDR1 SGHAT and CDR2 FQNNGV. The J segment lost 1 base and the V segment lost 6 bases, leaving 4 bases of the junction unmatched. The chain's CDR3 is CASRSDRGSYNSPLHF. CDR3 in DNA: TGTGCCAGCAGATCCGACAGGGGGTCCTATAATTCACCCCTCCACTTT.

As concerns this clone: Other nucleotide sequences from this sample produce the same CDR3. This chain joins TRBV6-5 and TRBJ1-1; no definite D call. The length of the CDR3 is 13 residues. V lost 0 bases and J lost 7, with 9 bases in between. CDR1 MNHEY and CDR2 SVGAGI come from the germline V gene. The CDR3 sequence: CASSYSGGFEAFF. The CDR3 DNA reads as TGTGCCAGCAGTTACTCCGGAGGGTTTGAAGCTTTCTTT.

This clone is a singleton in its sample. The chain recombines TRBV6-2 or TRBV6-3 with TRBJ2-5, with D tentatively TRBD1 (9 bases). CDR1 is MNHEY, CDR2 SVGEGT, per germline. The CDR3 consists of 19 residues. V gave up 1 base and J gave up 3 bases, with 24 bases separating them. The CDR3 spells CASSYLNRGLGSGKETQYF. The DNA of the CDR3 is TGTGCCAGCAGTTACTTAAACAGGGGGCTCGGTAGCGGGAAAGAGACCCAGTACTTC.

The gene calls are TRBV5-4 and TRBJ2-1; a possible D gene is TRBD1 (6 bases). Per the germline V gene, CDR1 is SGHNT and CDR2 is YYREEE (reference sequence). V lost 4 bases, J lost 0 bases, and 11 bases lay in between. The CDR3 loop spans 15 amino acids. CDR3 residues: CASSTGQSSYNEQFF. CDR3 DNA sequence: TGTGCCAGCAGCACAGGACAGAGCTCCTACAATGAGCAGTTCTTC.

The chain is built from TRBV7-9 and TRBJ1-2; D not certain. The CDR3 has 12 amino acids. Germline V gene lookup returns CDR1 SEHNR and CDR2 FQNEAQ (reference sequence). V lost 1 base, J lost 8 bases, and 8 bases lay in between. The CDR3 region is CASSLEPVGYTF. The CDR3 bases are TGTGCCAGCAGCTTAGAACCAGTCGGCTACACCTTC.

This chain uses TRBV10-3 with TRBJ2-1, with 10 bases aligning to TRBD1. The CDR3 has 14 residues. Germline-derived CDR1 and CDR2 are ENHRY and SYGVKD. Losses at the gene ends were 10 bases for V and 3 bases for J; bases not matched to a gene: 6. The CDR3 region has the DNA TGTGCCACCGGGGACAGGGGACGCTACAATGAGCAGTTCTTC. Translating it yields CATGDRGRYNEQFF.

The genes are TRBV14 and TRBJ2-7, with D possibly TRBD1 on 5 matching bases. The CDR3 has 13 amino acids. Germline V CDR1 and CDR2: SGHDN, FVKESK. V dropped 5 bases and J dropped 3 bases, with 11 bases sitting between them. CDR3 DNA sequence: TGTGCCAGCAGCTCCACCGACAGCTACGAGCAGTACTTC. Translating it yields CASSSTDSYEQYF.

This clone showed up just once. V usage is TRBV19 and J usage is TRBJ2-7; 9 nucleotides match TRBD2. CDR3 length: 14 residues. Germline V lookup: CDR1 LNHDA, CDR2 SQIVND (reference sequence). Trimming removed 5 bases from V and 0 bases from J; junction bases left unmatched: 2. CDR3 sequence reads: CASSDSGSSYEQYF. The CDR3, as DNA: TGTGCCAGTAGTGATAGCGGGAGCTCCTACGAGCAGTACTTC.

V is TRBV4-2 and J is TRBJ2-7, with D perhaps given as TRBD1 or TRBD2 (5 bases each). The germline CDR1 and CDR2 sequences are LGHNA and YNFKEQ. Deletions cut 0 bases from V and 3 bases from J, with 21 bases between. The CDR3 totals 18 residues. In nucleotides, the CDR3 is TGTGCCAGCAGCCAAGATATGGGTAGACGGGGCCTTTTCTACGAGCAGTACTTC. Its translation: CASSQDMGRRGLFYEQYF.

V gene TRBV5-5 combines with J gene TRBJ2-7; TRBD2 aligns across 8 bases. The V gene end was trimmed by 0 bases and the J gene end by 2 bases; junction bases not matched to a gene: 7. From germline, CDR1 is SGHKS and CDR2 YYEKEE (reference sequence). This CDR3 contains 16 residues. In DNA, the CDR3 is TGTGCCAGCAGCTTGGGGCCTAGCGGGCGTGCCTACGAGCAGTACTTC. Protein product: CASSLGPSGRAYEQYF.